This TCR beta chain was profiled in a study of T-cell memory formation after mild COVID-19. Study-wide context: TCR clusters were largely donor specific.

MiXCR, run by TCRdb on the 5' RACE reads, gives a single entry per CDR3 protein. The sample has 400,000 to 450,000 distinct CDR3 sequences, about 20% seen once. Per germline, CDR1 SGHRS and CDR2 YFSETQ. V gave up 2 bases and J gave up 9 bases, with 18 bases separating them. The CDR3 is 15 residues long. General study points: Within pre-infection memory, some responding clones were found, suggesting cross-reactive memory joined. The CD4+ clones that contracted clustered mainly within CM and EM, and the CD8+ clones concentrated in EMRA. Contracting clones from day 15 to 85 showed balanced CD4/CD8; later expanders favored CD4+.

About this clonotype itself: The target antigen is unknown.

This chain joins TRBV5-1 and TRBJ2-1, with D unclear. This receptor was obtained from a man between 18 and 29 years old who had mild COVID-19 (a few samples of this study predate the infection). Cell type and time point are not known. The sample taken for sequencing was PBMCs or a T cell subset sorted from them (not recorded which). The CDR3 protein is CASSFRSLVGGEQFF. The DNA for the CDR3 is TGCGCCAGCAGCTTCCGATCCCTAGTGGGCGGTGAGCAGTTCTTC.